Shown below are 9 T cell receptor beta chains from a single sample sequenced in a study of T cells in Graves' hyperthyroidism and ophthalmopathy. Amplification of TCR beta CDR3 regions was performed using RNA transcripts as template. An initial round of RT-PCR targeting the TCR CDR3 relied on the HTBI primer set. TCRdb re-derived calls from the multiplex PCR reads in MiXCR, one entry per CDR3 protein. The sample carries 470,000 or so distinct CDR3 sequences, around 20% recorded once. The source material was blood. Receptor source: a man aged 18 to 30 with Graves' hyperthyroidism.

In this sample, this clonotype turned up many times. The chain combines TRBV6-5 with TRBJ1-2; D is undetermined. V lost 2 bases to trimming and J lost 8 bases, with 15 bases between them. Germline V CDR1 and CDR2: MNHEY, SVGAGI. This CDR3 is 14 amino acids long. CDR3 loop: CASSYGSPSLGYTF. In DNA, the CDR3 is TGTGCCAGCAGTTACGGCAGCCCCTCCTTAGGCTACACCTTC.

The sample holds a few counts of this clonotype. CDR3 sequence: CSVAVSTDTGELFF. CDR3 in DNA: TGCAGCGTGGCGGTCTCAACGGACACCGGGGAGCTGTTTTTT. This chain uses TRBV29-1 with TRBJ2-2; D remains ambiguous. Trimming took off 6 bases at V and 3 bases at J, with 14 bases between the two ends. Germline values: CDR1 SQVTM, CDR2 ANQGSEA. This CDR3 has 14 residues.

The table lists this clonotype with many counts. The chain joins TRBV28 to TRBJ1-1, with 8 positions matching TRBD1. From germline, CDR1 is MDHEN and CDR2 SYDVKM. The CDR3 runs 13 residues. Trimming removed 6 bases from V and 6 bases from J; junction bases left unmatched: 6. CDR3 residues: CASSETGVAEAFF. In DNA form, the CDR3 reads TGTGCCAGCAGCGAGACAGGGGTGGCTGAAGCTTTCTTT.

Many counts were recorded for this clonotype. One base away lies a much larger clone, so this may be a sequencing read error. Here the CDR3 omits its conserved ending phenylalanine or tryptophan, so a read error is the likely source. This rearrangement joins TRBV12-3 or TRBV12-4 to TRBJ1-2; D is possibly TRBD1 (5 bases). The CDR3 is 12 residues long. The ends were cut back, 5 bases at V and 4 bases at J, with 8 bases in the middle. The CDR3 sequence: CASSLGAYGYTL. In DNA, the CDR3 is TGTGCCAGCAGTCTTGGGGCCTATGGCTACACCCTC.

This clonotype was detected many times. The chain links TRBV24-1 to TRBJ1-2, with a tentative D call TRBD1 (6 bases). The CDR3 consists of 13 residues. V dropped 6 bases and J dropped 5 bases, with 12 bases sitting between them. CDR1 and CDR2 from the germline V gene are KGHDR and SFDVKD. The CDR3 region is CATSSGTFYGYTF. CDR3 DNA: TGTGCCACCAGTTCCGGGACATTTTATGGCTACACCTTC.

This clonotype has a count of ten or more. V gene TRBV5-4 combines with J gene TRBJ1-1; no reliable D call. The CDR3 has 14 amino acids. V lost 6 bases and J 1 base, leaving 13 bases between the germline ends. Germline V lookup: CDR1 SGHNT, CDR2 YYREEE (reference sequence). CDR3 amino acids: CASTSGDGNTEAFF. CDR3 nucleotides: TGTGCCAGCACCTCCGGGGATGGGAACACTGAAGCTTTCTTT. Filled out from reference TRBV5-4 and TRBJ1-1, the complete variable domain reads ETGVTQSPTHLIKTRGQQVTLRCSSQSGHNTVSWYQQALGQGPQFIFQYYREEENGRGNFPPRFSGLQFPNYSSELNVNALELDDSALYLCASTSGDGNTEAFFGQGTRLTVV.

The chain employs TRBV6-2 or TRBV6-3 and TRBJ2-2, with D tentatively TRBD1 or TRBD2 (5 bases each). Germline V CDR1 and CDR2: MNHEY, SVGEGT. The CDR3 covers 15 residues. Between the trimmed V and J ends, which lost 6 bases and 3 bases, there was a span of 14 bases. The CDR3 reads CASRQLGDYTGELFF. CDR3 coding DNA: TGTGCCAGCAGACAACTGGGGGATTACACCGGGGAGCTGTTTTTT.

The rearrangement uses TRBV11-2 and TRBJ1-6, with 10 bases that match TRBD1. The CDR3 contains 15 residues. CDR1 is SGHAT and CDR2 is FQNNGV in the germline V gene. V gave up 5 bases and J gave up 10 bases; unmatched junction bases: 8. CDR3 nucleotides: TGTGCCAGCAGCCACTTGCGGGACAGGGGCTCACCCCTCCACTTT. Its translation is CASSHLRDRGSPLHF.

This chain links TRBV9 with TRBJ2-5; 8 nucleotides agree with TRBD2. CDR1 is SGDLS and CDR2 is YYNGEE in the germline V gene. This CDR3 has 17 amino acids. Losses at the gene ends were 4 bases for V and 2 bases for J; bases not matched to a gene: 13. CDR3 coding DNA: TGTGCCAGCAGCCACAGCGGGGGAGGGACACTTCAAGAGACCCAGTACTTC. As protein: CASSHSGGGTLQETQYF.